This entry lists 32 T cell receptor beta chains sequenced from one sample in a study of T cells in Graves' hyperthyroidism and ophthalmopathy. What was amplified from RNA transcripts were TCR beta CDR3 regions. First-round RT-PCR of the TCR CDR3 relied on the HTBI primer set. TCRdb fed the multiplex PCR reads into MiXCR, producing one record per CDR3 protein. The table has around 690,000 distinct CDR3 sequences, 17% seen once. The specimen sequenced was blood. These receptors all stem from a man aged 50 to 60 with Graves' hyperthyroidism.

Ten or more counts support this clonotype. The chain is built from TRBV2 and TRBJ2-7; the D gene is possibly TRBD1 (7 bases). CDR3 length equals 13 residues. Trimming left V 8 bases short and J 6 bases short, with 17 bases between. Per germline, CDR1 SNHLY and CDR2 FYNNEI. The CDR3 coding sequence is TGTGCCAGCTCCGGACAGGTACTAGCCGAGCAGTACTTC. This encodes CASSGQVLAEQYF. Based on the CDR3 plus reference TRBV2 and TRBJ2-7, the full variable domain is EPEVTQTPSHQVTQMGQEVILRCVPISNHLYFYWYRQILGQKVEFLVSFYNNEISEKSEIFDDQFSVERPDGSNFTLKIRSTKLEDSAMYFCASSGQVLAEQYFGPGTRLTVT.

The rearrangement uses TRBV7-9 and TRBJ1-4, with D possibly being TRBD1 (5 bases). Between the trimmed V and J ends, which lost 6 bases and 5 bases, there was a span of 13 bases. Germline values: CDR1 SEHNR, CDR2 FQNEAQ (reference sequence). This CDR3 is built from 14 residues. DNA for the CDR3: TGTGCCAGCAGGCTAGACAGCGAAAATGAAAAACTGTTTTTT. It yields the protein CASRLDSENEKLFF. Combining the CDR3 with reference TRBV7-9 and TRBJ1-4 gives the whole variable domain DTGVSQNPRHKITKRGQNVTFRCDPISEHNRLYWYRQTLGQGPEFLTYFQNEAQLEKSRLLSDRFSAERPKGSFSTLEIQRTEQGDSAMYLCASRLDSENEKLFFGSGTQLSVL.

V gene TRBV28 combines with J gene TRBJ2-7, with D perhaps TRBD2 (6 bases). Deletions cut 4 bases from V and 5 bases from J, with 27 bases between. Germline V gene lookup returns CDR1 MDHEN and CDR2 SYDVKM. This CDR3 is built from 18 residues. CDR3 bases: TGTGCCAGCAGTTCATCGGTCACAAGGGGCGGGGAGTATAACGAGCAGTACTTC. It encodes CASSSSVTRGGEYNEQYF. Together with reference TRBV28 and TRBJ2-7, the CDR3 gives the full variable domain: DVKVTQSSRYLVKRTGEKVFLECVQDMDHENMFWYRQDPGLGLRLIYFSYDVKMKEKGDIPEGYSVSREKKERFSLILESASTNQTSMYLCASSSSVTRGGEYNEQYFGPGTRLTVT.

This chain joins TRBV9 and TRBJ1-4; D unclear. The V and J ends lost 0 bases and 7 bases respectively, with 13 bases between them. Germline lookup yields CDR1 SGDLS and CDR2 YYNGEE. The CDR3 loop spans 15 amino acids. The CDR3 region is CASSVEPGRGEKLFF. The CDR3 nucleotides are TGTGCCAGCAGCGTAGAACCCGGACGCGGTGAAAAACTGTTTTTT.

This clonotype has ten or more counts. The chain carries TRBV7-2 and TRBJ2-2; TRBD1 aligns across 10 bases. The germline V gene encodes CDR1 SGHTA and CDR2 FQGNSA. There are 15 residues in the CDR3. The V and J ends lost 5 bases and 5 bases, in that order; junction bases with no gene match: 5. Here the CDR3 reads CASSPRDRGTGELFF. The CDR3 nucleotides are TGTGCCAGCAGCCCCCGGGACAGGGGTACCGGGGAGCTGTTTTTT.

This clonotype was counted at least ten times. The chain employs TRBV5-6 and TRBJ1-1; 7 nucleotides align to TRBD1. The CDR3 runs 14 residues. Trimming removed 4 bases from V and 4 bases from J; junction bases left unmatched: 7. Germline V gene data show CDR1 as SGHDT and CDR2 as YYEEEE. The CDR3 DNA reads as TGTGCCAGCAGCCCCGACAGGGTGGGCACTGAAGCTTTCTTT. This codes for CASSPDRVGTEAFF.

Only a few counts were recorded for this clonotype. The chain has TRBV19 and TRBJ2-2, with D unclear. Deletions cut 3 bases from V and 13 bases from J, with 15 bases between. The germline V gene has CDR1 LNHDA and CDR2 SQIVND (reference sequence). The CDR3 covers 13 residues. CDR3 protein: CASSMASPGWLFF. As DNA, the CDR3 is TGTGCCAGTAGTATGGCCTCACCCGGCTGGCTGTTTTTT.

This clonotype was observed a few times. This chain links TRBV15 with TRBJ2-7, with TRBD1 matching over 9 bases. This CDR3 is built from 15 residues. The V gene end was trimmed by 5 bases and the J gene end by 5 bases; junction bases not matched to a gene: 10. Germline lookup yields CDR1 LNHNV and CDR2 YYDKDF (reference sequence). The CDR3 bases are TGTGCCACCAGCGTAGGGACAGGGAATTTCAACGAGCAGTACTTC. Its protein is CATSVGTGNFNEQYF.

This chain joins TRBV4-3 and TRBJ2-4, with 9 bases lining up with TRBD1. This CDR3 region has 13 residues. The V gene's germline CDR1 is LGHNA and CDR2 YSLEER. V lost 1 base to trimming and J lost 8 bases; unmatched junction nucleotides: 0. For the CDR3, the DNA is TGCGCCAGCAGCCAAGGACAGGGGGACATTCAGTACTTC. Protein sequence: CASSQGQGDIQYF.

There are many counts of this clonotype. This rearrangement joins TRBV18 to TRBJ1-5, with a weak D call TRBD1 (6 bases). CDR1 and CDR2 (germline): KGHSH, LQKENI. Trimming left V 3 bases short and J 3 bases short, with 12 bases between. The length of the CDR3 is 15 residues. CDR3 region: CASSPVDSLNQPQHF. CDR3 DNA sequence: TGTGCCAGCTCACCGGTGGACAGCCTCAATCAGCCCCAGCATTTT.

With regard to this clonotype: This sequence may be a read error, since a much larger clone differs from it by one base. The J gene is TRBJ2-1, the V gene TRBV14, with a weak D call TRBD1 (6 bases). The CDR3 sequence is 15 residues long. Germline-derived CDR1 and CDR2 are SGHDN and FVKESK. V was clipped by 5 bases and J by 3 bases, with 14 bases between them. This CDR3 is CASSLPGTSYNEQFF. CDR3 DNA: TGTGCCAGCAGCTTACCCGGGACAAGCTACAATGAGCAGTTCTTC.

The chain is built from TRBV7-2 and TRBJ1-2; 9 bases line up with TRBD1. V dropped 3 bases and J dropped 5; count of bases not matched to a gene: 10. The CDR3 is 16 amino acids. Germline V lookup: CDR1 SGHTA, CDR2 FQGNSA. In DNA form, the CDR3 reads TGTGCCAGCAGCTTGACTTATACAGGGGGCGGGTATGGCTACACCTTC. It encodes CASSLTYTGGGYGYTF.

For this clonotype: This could be a read error, since a much larger clone is one nucleotide away. The V gene is TRBV13, the J gene TRBJ2-2, with D possibly being TRBD2 (6 bases). This CDR3 contains 14 residues. CDR1 is PRHDT and CDR2 is FYEKMQ in the germline V gene (reference sequence). The CDR3 bases are TGTGCCAGCGGCTTAGATCGGGGGACCGGGGAGCTGTTTTTT. Protein product: CASGLDRGTGELFF. The whole variable domain, remainder taken from reference TRBV13 and TRBJ2-2, is AAGVIQSPRHLIKEKRETATLKCYPIPRHDTVYWYQQGPGQDPQFLISFYEKMQSDKGSIPDRFSAQQFSDYHSELNMSSLELGDSALYFCASGLDRGTGELFFGEGSRLTVL.

CDR3: CASSFLGLAGGGTYEQYF. CDR3 nucleotide sequence: TGTGCCAGCAGTTTTTTGGGACTAGCGGGAGGTGGGACCTACGAGCAGTACTTC. The rearrangement joins TRBV28 to TRBJ2-7; TRBD2 matches 15 bases. In germline, CDR1 is MDHEN, CDR2 SYDVKM. This CDR3 comprises 18 residues. Losses at the gene ends were 3 bases for V and 2 bases for J; bases not matched to a gene: 8.

This clonotype has a handful of counts. V usage is TRBV28 and J usage is TRBJ1-2; 8 positions match TRBD1. The length of the CDR3 is 14 residues. Unmatched junction bases numbered 7, after V lost 3 bases and J lost 7 bases. CDR1 is MDHEN and CDR2 is SYDVKM in the germline V gene. The CDR3 loop reads CASSLSGGAGGYTF. The CDR3 bases are TGTGCCAGCAGTTTGTCAGGGGGCGCAGGTGGCTACACCTTC.

This clonotype was counted many times. The chain uses TRBV5-6 and TRBJ2-7; D possibly corresponds to TRBD1 (5 bases). V was clipped by 0 bases and J by 7 bases, with 11 bases between them. The CDR3 runs 13 residues. Germline values: CDR1 SGHDT, CDR2 YYEEEE. The CDR3 region has the DNA TGTGCCAGCAGCTTGGCCCAGGGCCGAGAGCAGTACTTC. Translated, it gives CASSLAQGREQYF.

The J gene is TRBJ2-3, the V gene TRBV29-1; D call uncertain. The germline CDR1 and CDR2 sequences are SQVTM and ANQGSEA. This CDR3 has 12 residues. The V end lost 1 base, the J end lost 7 bases, and 9 bases lay between the germline ends. The CDR3 sequence: CSVEVARNTQYF. The CDR3 DNA is TGCAGCGTTGAAGTAGCTAGGAATACGCAGTATTTT.

The chain recombines TRBV10-3 with TRBJ1-1; D gene ambiguous. Germline CDR1 reads ENHRY; CDR2 reads SYGVKD. The CDR3 runs 14 residues. The V gene lost 5 bases and the J gene lost 1 base, with 11 bases spanning the gap. The CDR3 DNA reads as TGTGCCATCAGTAGTACGGGCTCGAACACTGAAGCTTTCTTT. Protein sequence: CAISSTGSNTEAFF.

The gene calls are TRBV5-1 and TRBJ2-7; TRBD2 matches at 7 bases. Germline CDR1 reads SGHRS; CDR2 reads YFSETQ. The junction had 8 bases not matched to a gene; V was cut back by 2 bases and J by 0 bases. The CDR3 has 16 amino acids. As DNA, the CDR3 is TGCGCCAGCAGCTTCGGCGGGACTACAACCTCCTACGAGCAGTACTTC. Translated: CASSFGGTTTSYEQYF.

J is TRBJ2-7 and V is TRBV9; 9 positions agree with TRBD2. There are 16 residues in the CDR3. Germline CDR1 and CDR2: SGDLS and YYNGEE. With V trimmed by 0 bases and J by 1 base, 5 bases remained unmatched. The CDR3 spells CASSVGSSGASYEQYF. The CDR3 DNA reads as TGTGCCAGCAGCGTAGGGTCTAGCGGGGCTTCCTACGAGCAGTACTTC.

In its sample, this clonotype was seen many times. The V call is TRBV20-1, the J call TRBJ1-1, with no clear D. Looked up from germline, CDR1 is DFQATT and CDR2 is SNEGSKA (reference sequence). This CDR3 is built from 17 residues. The ends were cut back, 0 bases at V and 0 bases at J, with 17 bases in the middle. The CDR3 DNA sequence: TGCAGTGCTAGAGATCGAGGGTCAGGACTGTTGAACACTGAAGCTTTCTTT. This translates into CSARDRGSGLLNTEAFF.

This clonotype was counted ten times or more. V and J are TRBV28 and TRBJ2-3; the match to TRBD2 covers 12 bases. This CDR3 is built from 19 residues. The V segment lost 2 bases and the J segment 0 bases; nucleotides outside the gene matches: 9. In germline, CDR1 is MDHEN, CDR2 SYDVKM. This chain's CDR3 is CASSLEASGRALSTDTQYF. For the CDR3, the DNA is TGTGCCAGCAGTTTAGAGGCTAGCGGGAGGGCCCTAAGCACAGATACGCAGTATTTT.

This clonotype has ten or more counts. The chain joins TRBV27 to TRBJ2-7; D is unclear. CDR3 size: 12 residues. V was shortened by 5 bases and J by 2 bases, with 7 bases between the two germline ends. CDR1 and CDR2 (germline): MNHEY, SMNVEV (reference sequence). The CDR3 reads CASSHGPYEQYF. In DNA, the CDR3 is TGTGCCAGCAGTCATGGTCCCTACGAGCAGTACTTC.

This clonotype was picked up many times. The chain employs TRBV12-3 or TRBV12-4 and TRBJ1-1, with 7 bases aligning to TRBD1. V dropped 3 bases and J dropped 7; count of bases not matched to a gene: 5. This CDR3 is 13 amino acids long. This chain's CDR3 is CASSLEGTVEAFF. The CDR3 bases are TGTGCCAGCAGTTTGGAAGGGACAGTTGAAGCTTTCTTT.

The sample holds many counts of this clonotype. The V and J genes are TRBV5-1 and TRBJ2-1; no reliable D call. The V end was cut by 3 bases, the J end by 4 bases, with 8 bases between. Looked up from germline, CDR1 is SGHRS and CDR2 is YFSETQ. This CDR3 comprises 13 residues. DNA of the CDR3: TGCGCCAGCAGCTGGGCCGGGTACAATGAGCAGTTCTTC. Translated, it gives CASSWAGYNEQFF.

In this sample, this clonotype turned up a few times. The gene calls are TRBV6-2 or TRBV6-3 and TRBJ2-7; no definite D call. There are 13 residues in the CDR3. V lost 6 bases and J lost 2, with 11 bases in between. Germline V gene data show CDR1 as MNHEY and CDR2 as SVGEGT. For the CDR3, the DNA is TGTGCCAGCAGGGCATTCCAAACCTACGAGCAGTACTTC. Translating gives CASRAFQTYEQYF.

This clonotype came up many times. The chain joins TRBV2 to TRBJ1-2; tentative D call: TRBD1 (6 bases). Germline V gene data show CDR1 as SNHLY and CDR2 as FYNNEI. V dropped 4 bases and J dropped 5 bases, with 11 bases sitting between them. The CDR3 loop spans 13 amino acids. Written as DNA, the CDR3 is TGTGCCAGCAGTGGCGGACAGACTTATGGCTACACCTTC. It encodes CASSGGQTYGYTF.

The chain recombines TRBV28 with TRBJ2-1, with no clear D. The CDR3 sequence is 14 residues long. Looked up from germline, CDR1 is MDHEN and CDR2 is SYDVKM. Trimming cost V 10 bases and J 12 bases, with 25 bases left between them. CDR3 sequence (DNA): TGTGCCACCTCCCTTATCTGTAGTCAAAGTGGGCAGTTCTTC. It is translated as CATSLICSQSGQFF.

At least ten counts were recorded for this clonotype. The CDR3 here is CASSLVEYVQYF. For the CDR3, the DNA is TGTGCCAGCAGCTTAGTTGAGTATGTGCAGTACTTC. The chain is built from TRBV11-2 and TRBJ2-7, with D uncertain. The V gene's germline CDR1 is SGHAT and CDR2 FQNNGV. V lost 1 base and J 9 bases, leaving 10 bases between the germline ends. The CDR3 is 12 residues long.

The chain recombines TRBV4-1 with TRBJ2-5; D may be TRBD2 (5 bases). This CDR3 has 15 residues. The germline V and J ends were trimmed by 1 base and 4 bases, with 13 bases remaining between them. Germline V CDR1 and CDR2: MGHRA, YSYEKL. The CDR3 reads CASSQGGRSGETQYF. The CDR3 DNA follows: TGCGCCAGCAGCCAAGGAGGGCGTAGTGGAGAGACCCAGTACTTC.

This chain joins TRBV19 and TRBJ2-5; 8 bases line up with TRBD1. Germline CDR1 is LNHDA and CDR2 is SQIVND (reference sequence). The CDR3 consists of 13 residues. The trim removed 4 bases at V and 7 bases at J, leaving 5 bases unmatched. The CDR3 loop is CASSTMTGATQYF. Written as DNA, the CDR3 is TGTGCCAGTAGTACCATGACAGGGGCGACCCAGTACTTC.

The V gene is TRBV6-2 or TRBV6-3, the J gene TRBJ1-1; unclear D gene. CDR3 size: 13 residues. Trimming took off 0 bases at V and 4 bases at J, with 6 bases between the two ends. The germline gives CDR1 MNHEY, CDR2 SVGEGT. CDR3 in amino acids: CASSYSKTTEAFF. The CDR3 DNA follows: TGTGCCAGCAGTTACTCAAAGACCACTGAAGCTTTCTTT.